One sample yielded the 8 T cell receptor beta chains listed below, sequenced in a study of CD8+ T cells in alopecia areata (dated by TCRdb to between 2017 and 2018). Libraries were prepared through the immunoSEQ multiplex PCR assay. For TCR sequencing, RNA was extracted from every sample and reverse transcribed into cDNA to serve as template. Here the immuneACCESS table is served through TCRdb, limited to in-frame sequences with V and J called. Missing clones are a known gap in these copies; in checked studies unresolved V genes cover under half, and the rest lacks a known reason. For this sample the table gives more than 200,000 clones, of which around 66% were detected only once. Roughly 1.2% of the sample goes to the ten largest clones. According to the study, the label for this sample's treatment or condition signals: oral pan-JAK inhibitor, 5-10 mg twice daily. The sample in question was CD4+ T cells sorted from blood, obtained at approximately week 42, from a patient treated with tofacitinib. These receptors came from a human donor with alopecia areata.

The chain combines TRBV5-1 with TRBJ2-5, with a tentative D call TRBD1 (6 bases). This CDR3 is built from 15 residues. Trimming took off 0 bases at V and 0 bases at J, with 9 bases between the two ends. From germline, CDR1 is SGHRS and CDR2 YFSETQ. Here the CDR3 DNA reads TGCGCCAGCAGCTTGGAGGGGGTGTACCAAGAGACCCAGTACTTC. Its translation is CASSLEGVYQETQYF. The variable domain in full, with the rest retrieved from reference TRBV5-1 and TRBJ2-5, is KAGVTQTPRYLIKTRGQQVTLSCSPISGHRSVSWYQQTPGQGLQFLFEYFSETQRNKGNFPGRFSGRQFSNSRSEMNVSTLELGDSALYLCASSLEGVYQETQYFGPGTRLLVL.

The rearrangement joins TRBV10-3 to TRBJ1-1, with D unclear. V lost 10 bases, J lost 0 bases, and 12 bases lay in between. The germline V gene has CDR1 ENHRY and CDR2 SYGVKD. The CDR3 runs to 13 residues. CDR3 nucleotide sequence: TGTGCCACTCTCGAGGTGGTGAACACTGAAGCTTTCTTT. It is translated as CATLEVVNTEAFF.

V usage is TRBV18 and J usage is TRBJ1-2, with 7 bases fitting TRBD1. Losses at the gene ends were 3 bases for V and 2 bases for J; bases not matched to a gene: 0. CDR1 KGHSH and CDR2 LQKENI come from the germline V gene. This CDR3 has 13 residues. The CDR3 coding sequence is TGTGCCAGCTCACCGGGACAGAACTATGGCTACACCTTC. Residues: CASSPGQNYGYTF. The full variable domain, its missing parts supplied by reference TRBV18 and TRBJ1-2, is NAGVMQNPRHLVRRRGQEARLRCSPMKGHSHVYWYRQLPEEGLKFMVYLQKENIIDESGMPKERFSAEFPKEGPSILRIQQVVRGDSAAYFCASSPGQNYGYTFGSGTRLTVV.

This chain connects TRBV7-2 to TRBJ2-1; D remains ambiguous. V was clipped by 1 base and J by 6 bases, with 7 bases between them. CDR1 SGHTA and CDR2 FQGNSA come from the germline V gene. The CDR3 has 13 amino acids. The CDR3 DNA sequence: TGTGCCAGCAGCTTAGAAGTACCCAATGAGCAGTTCTTC. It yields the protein CASSLEVPNEQFF.

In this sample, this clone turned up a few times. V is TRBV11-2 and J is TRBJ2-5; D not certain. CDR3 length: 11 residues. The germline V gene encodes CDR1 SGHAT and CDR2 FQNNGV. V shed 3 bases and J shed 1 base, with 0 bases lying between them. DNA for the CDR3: TGTGCCAGCAGCTTCCAAGAGACCCAGTACTTC. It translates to CASSFQETQYF.

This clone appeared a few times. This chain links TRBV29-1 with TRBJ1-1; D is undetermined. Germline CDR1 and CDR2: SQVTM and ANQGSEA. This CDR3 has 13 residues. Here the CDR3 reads CSANYGGKTEAFF. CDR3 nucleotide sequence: TGCAGTGCTAATTACGGTGGAAAAACTGAAGCTTTCTTT. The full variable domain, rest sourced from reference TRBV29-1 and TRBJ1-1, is SAVISQKPSRDICQRGTSLTIQCQVDSQVTMMFWYRQQPGQSLTLIATANQGSEATYESGFVIDKFPISRPNLTFSTLTVSNMSPEDSSIYLCSANYGGKTEAFFGQGTRLTVV.

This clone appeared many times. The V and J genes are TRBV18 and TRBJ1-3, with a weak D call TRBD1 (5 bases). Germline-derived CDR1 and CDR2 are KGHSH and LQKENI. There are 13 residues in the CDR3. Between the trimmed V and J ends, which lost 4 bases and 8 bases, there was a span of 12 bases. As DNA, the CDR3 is TGTGCCAGCTCACGGGCAGAAGGGGACACCATATATTTT. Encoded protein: CASSRAEGDTIYF.

This chain's CDR3 is CASGLAGRETQYF. For the CDR3, the DNA is TGTGCCAGCGGACTAGCGGGGCGAGAGACCCAGTACTTC. J is TRBJ2-5 and V is TRBV27, with 12 positions matching TRBD2. The length of the CDR3 is 13 residues. In germline, CDR1 is MNHEY, CDR2 SMNVEV (reference sequence). Losses at the gene ends were 8 bases for V and 4 bases for J; bases not matched to a gene: 2.